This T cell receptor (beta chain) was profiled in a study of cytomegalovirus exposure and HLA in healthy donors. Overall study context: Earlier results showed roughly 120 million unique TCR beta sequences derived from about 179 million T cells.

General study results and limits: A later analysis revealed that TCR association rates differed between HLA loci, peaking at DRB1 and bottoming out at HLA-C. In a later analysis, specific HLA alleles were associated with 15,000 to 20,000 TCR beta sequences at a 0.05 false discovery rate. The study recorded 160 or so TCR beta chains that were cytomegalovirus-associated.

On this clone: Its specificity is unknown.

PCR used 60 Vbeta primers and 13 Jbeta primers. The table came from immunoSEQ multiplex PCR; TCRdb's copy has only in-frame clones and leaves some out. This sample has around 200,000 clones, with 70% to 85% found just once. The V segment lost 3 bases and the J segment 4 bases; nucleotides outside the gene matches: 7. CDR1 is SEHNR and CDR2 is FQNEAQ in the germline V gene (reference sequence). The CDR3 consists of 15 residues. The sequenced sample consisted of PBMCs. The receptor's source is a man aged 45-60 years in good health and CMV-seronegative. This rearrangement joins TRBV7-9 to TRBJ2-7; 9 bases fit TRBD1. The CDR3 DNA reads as TGTGCCAGCAGCTTTGGACAGGGGAGGGGGTACGAGCAGTACTTC. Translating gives CASSFGQGRGYEQYF.